This is a list of T cell receptor beta chains from one sample in a study of blood T cell repertoires in COVID-19. Using immunoSEQ multiplex PCR, the repertoire was profiled, and TCRdb retains in-frame clones only, with some absent. The sample lists around 26,000 clones, roughly 84% occurring once. The sequenced sample was peripheral blood. The receptor source for this set is a human donor in a cohort sampled during active COVID-19. Each CDR3 is given with its conserved first and last residue. A D gene is named only where the DNA matches it firmly. Clone size is given for some rows only: seen once, a few or many times, or a class if the clone is expanded.

J gene: TRBJ2-7; V gene: TRBV19; clone size: NA; D gene: TRBD2; CDR3 protein: CASRPGLAGVGYEQYF; CDR3 DNA: TGTGCCAGTAGACCGGGACTAGCGGGAGTCGGCTACGAGCAGTACTTC
J gene: TRBJ2-1; V gene: TRBV7-8; clone size: NA; D gene: NA; CDR3 protein: CASSPAARGGGEQFF; CDR3 DNA: TGTGCCAGCAGCCCAGCGGCCCGCGGGGGCGGTGAGCAGTTCTTC
J gene: TRBJ2-2; V gene: TRBV28; clone size: NA; D gene: TRBD1; CDR3 protein: CASSSPDRGVIGELFF; CDR3 DNA: TGTGCCAGCAGTTCTCCGGACAGGGGAGTGATCGGGGAGCTGTTTTTT
J gene: TRBJ1-6; V gene: TRBV3-1/TRBV3-2; clone size: NA; D gene: NA; CDR3 protein: CASSQVWGRLNSPLHF; CDR3 DNA: TGTGCCAGCAGCCAAGTGTGGGGGAGGCTTAATTCACCCCTCCACTTT
J gene: TRBJ2-7; V gene: TRBV19; clone size: NA; D gene: TRBD1; CDR3 protein: CASSIEVTGIRGEQYF; CDR3 DNA: TGTGCCAGTAGTATAGAGGTGACAGGGATAAGGGGTGAGCAGTACTTC
J gene: TRBJ1-3; V gene: TRBV6-1; clone size: NA; D gene: NA; CDR3 protein: CASSDRGNSGNTIYF; CDR3 DNA: TGTGCCAGCAGTGACAGGGGAAACTCTGGAAACACCATATATTTT
J gene: TRBJ2-7; V gene: TRBV19; clone size: NA; D gene: NA; CDR3 protein: CASSIRVAYEQYF; CDR3 DNA: TGTGCCAGTAGTATCAGGGTCGCCTACGAGCAGTACTTC
J gene: TRBJ1-2; V gene: TRBV27; clone size: few; D gene: TRBD1; CDR3 protein: CASSSPGQTYGYTF; CDR3 DNA: TGTGCCAGCAGTTCCCCGGGACAGACCTATGGCTACACCTTC
J gene: TRBJ2-1; V gene: TRBV9; clone size: once; D gene: TRBD1; CDR3 protein: CASSVLGQGSYNEQFF; CDR3 DNA: TGTGCCAGCAGCGTCCTCGGACAGGGGTCGTACAATGAGCAGTTCTTC
J gene: TRBJ2-5; V gene: TRBV7-2; clone size: NA; D gene: NA; CDR3 protein: CASSLGSGSLSETQYF; CDR3 DNA: TGTGCCAGCAGCTTAGGGTCCGGGAGTTTATCGGAGACCCAGTACTTC
J gene: TRBJ2-2; V gene: TRBV3-1/TRBV3-2; clone size: NA; D gene: TRBD2; CDR3 protein: CASSQGTSGRSTGELFF; CDR3 DNA: TGTGCCAGCAGCCAAGGGACTAGCGGGAGATCAACCGGGGAGCTGTTTTTT
J gene: TRBJ2-3; V gene: TRBV5-1; clone size: NA; D gene: NA; CDR3 protein: CASSLGGATTDTQYF; CDR3 DNA: TGCGCCAGCAGCTTAGGGGGGGCGACCACAGATACGCAGTATTTT
J gene: TRBJ2-7; V gene: TRBV9; clone size: NA; D gene: TRBD1; CDR3 protein: CASSRGQGGFYEQYF; CDR3 DNA: TGTGCCAGCAGCCGAGGACAGGGTGGGTTCTACGAGCAGTACTTC
J gene: TRBJ2-3; V gene: TRBV12-3/TRBV12-4; clone size: NA; D gene: NA; CDR3 protein: CASSLFSTDTQYF; CDR3 DNA: TGTGCCAGCAGTTTGTTCTCCACAGATACGCAGTATTTT
J gene: TRBJ2-1; V gene: TRBV28; clone size: NA; D gene: NA; CDR3 protein: CASSLSGSYNEQFF; CDR3 DNA: TGTGCCAGCAGCCTCTCCGGCTCCTACAATGAGCAGTTCTTC
J gene: TRBJ2-3; V gene: TRBV14; clone size: NA; D gene: NA; CDR3 protein: CASSQGNRVWTDTQYF; CDR3 DNA: TGTGCCAGCAGCCAAGGAAACAGGGTTTGGACAGATACGCAGTATTTT
J gene: TRBJ2-1; V gene: TRBV27; clone size: once; D gene: TRBD2; CDR3 protein: CASDRTGIGTSGGAGNEQFF; CDR3 DNA: TGTGCCAGCGACCGGACAGGGATCGGGACTAGCGGGGGGGCCGGCAATGAGCAGTTCTTC
J gene: TRBJ2-3; V gene: TRBV30; clone size: NA; D gene: TRBD2; CDR3 protein: CAWSVLAGATDTQYF; CDR3 DNA: TGTGCCTGGAGTGTACTAGCGGGAGCTACGGATACGCAGTATTTT
J gene: TRBJ1-6; V gene: TRBV30; clone size: NA; D gene: NA; CDR3 protein: CAWAGGAGSPLHF; CDR3 DNA: TGTGCCTGGGCCGGGGGGGCAGGTTCACCCCTCCACTTT
J gene: TRBJ1-2; V gene: TRBV5-4; clone size: NA; D gene: TRBD1; CDR3 protein: CASSRDRDSGYTF; CDR3 DNA: TGTGCCAGCAGCCGGGACAGGGATAGTGGCTACACCTTC
J gene: TRBJ2-6; V gene: TRBV19; clone size: NA; D gene: NA; CDR3 protein: CASSMGRPDLSGANVLTF; CDR3 DNA: TGTGCCAGTAGTATGGGCAGGCCCGACCTCTCTGGGGCCAACGTCCTGACTTTC
J gene: TRBJ2-3; V gene: TRBV5-1; clone size: NA; D gene: NA; CDR3 protein: CASSLGQGPDTQYF; CDR3 DNA: TGCGCCAGCAGCTTGGGTCAGGGCCCAGATACGCAGTATTTT
J gene: TRBJ2-5; V gene: TRBV7-2; clone size: NA; D gene: NA; CDR3 protein: CASSSQRASQETQYF; CDR3 DNA: TGTGCCAGCAGCTCCCAACGTGCCAGCCAAGAGACCCAGTACTTC
J gene: TRBJ1-2; V gene: TRBV9; clone size: NA; D gene: TRBD1; CDR3 protein: CASSVVDRGSYGYTF; CDR3 DNA: TGTGCCAGCAGCGTGGTGGACAGGGGATCCTATGGCTACACCTTC
J gene: TRBJ2-4; V gene: TRBV20-1; clone size: once; D gene: NA; CDR3 protein: CSASISPPRELAKNIQYF; CDR3 DNA: TGCAGTGCTAGTATCTCCCCCCCGAGGGAACTAGCCAAAAACATTCAGTACTTC
J gene: TRBJ2-3; V gene: TRBV7-2; clone size: NA; D gene: TRBD2; CDR3 protein: CASSPGTSGHTDTQYF; CDR3 DNA: TGTGCCAGCAGCCCCGGGACTAGCGGGCACACAGATACGCAGTATTTT
J gene: TRBJ2-7; V gene: TRBV10-1; clone size: NA; D gene: NA; CDR3 protein: CASSAGVAEPRGQYF; CDR3 DNA: TGCGCCAGTAGTGCCGGGGTAGCGGAGCCCAGAGGGCAGTACTTC
J gene: TRBJ1-5; V gene: TRBV18; clone size: NA; D gene: NA; CDR3 protein: CASSLAGADQPQHF; CDR3 DNA: TGTGCCAGCTCCCTCGCAGGGGCTGATCAGCCCCAGCATTTT
J gene: TRBJ1-2; V gene: TRBV5-6; clone size: NA; D gene: TRBD1; CDR3 protein: CASSLGRDRDGGYTF; CDR3 DNA: TGTGCCAGCAGCTTGGGACGGGACAGGGATGGCGGCTACACCTTC
J gene: TRBJ1-5; V gene: TRBV27; clone size: NA; D gene: NA; CDR3 protein: CASSLSGQGSNQPQHF; CDR3 DNA: TGTGCCAGCAGTTTATCGGGGCAGGGTAGCAATCAGCCCCAGCATTTT
J gene: TRBJ2-3; V gene: TRBV4-3; clone size: NA; D gene: TRBD1; CDR3 protein: CASSQDTGQGNTDTQYF; CDR3 DNA: TGCGCCAGCAGCCAAGATACGGGACAGGGGAACACAGATACGCAGTATTTT
J gene: TRBJ1-2; V gene: TRBV30; clone size: NA; D gene: NA; CDR3 protein: CAWRAGTTNYGYTF; CDR3 DNA: TGTGCCTGGAGAGCAGGGACAACTAACTATGGCTACACCTTC
J gene: TRBJ1-1; V gene: TRBV7-8; clone size: NA; D gene: NA; CDR3 protein: CASSLVRGASTEAFF; CDR3 DNA: TGTGCCAGCAGCTTAGTTAGGGGCGCAAGCACTGAAGCTTTCTTT
J gene: TRBJ1-3; V gene: TRBV7-9; clone size: few; D gene: NA; CDR3 protein: CASGTHGNTIYF; CDR3 DNA: TGTGCCAGCGGGACACACGGAAACACCATATATTTT
J gene: TRBJ1-6; V gene: TRBV18; clone size: NA; D gene: TRBD1; CDR3 protein: CASSPVPGQGFPLHF; CDR3 DNA: TGTGCCAGCTCACCAGTGCCGGGACAGGGCTTCCCCCTCCACTTT
J gene: TRBJ2-2; V gene: TRBV6-4; clone size: NA; D gene: NA; CDR3 protein: CASSSELAGELFF; CDR3 DNA: TGTGCCAGCAGTTCGGAGTTGGCCGGGGAGCTGTTTTTT
J gene: TRBJ2-7; V gene: TRBV6-2/TRBV6-3; clone size: once; D gene: NA; CDR3 protein: CASSYTLGGSYYEQYF; CDR3 DNA: TGTGCCAGCAGTTACACCCTGGGGGGTTCCTACTACGAGCAGTACTTC
J gene: TRBJ1-5; V gene: TRBV19; clone size: NA; D gene: NA; CDR3 protein: CASSARRGFEAQPQHF; CDR3 DNA: TGTGCCAGTAGTGCACGCAGGGGTTTTGAGGCACAGCCCCAGCATTTT
J gene: TRBJ2-7; V gene: TRBV2; clone size: NA; D gene: NA; CDR3 protein: CANQGGSNYEQYF; CDR3 DNA: TGTGCCAATCAAGGGGGTTCTAACTACGAGCAGTACTTC
J gene: TRBJ1-3; V gene: TRBV28; clone size: few; D gene: NA; CDR3 protein: CASSKTGTSGFVFGNTIYF; CDR3 DNA: TGTGCCAGCAGTAAAACCGGGACATCGGGCTTTGTCTTTGGAAACACCATATATTTT
J gene: TRBJ1-6; V gene: TRBV28; clone size: NA; D gene: NA; CDR3 protein: CASSFRDTYNSPLHF; CDR3 DNA: TGTGCCAGCAGTTTCAGGGACACCTATAATTCACCCCTCCACTTT
J gene: TRBJ1-2; V gene: TRBV5-1; clone size: few; D gene: NA; CDR3 protein: CASSPQDTHFGYTF; CDR3 DNA: TGCGCCAGCAGCCCGCAGGACACCCACTTCGGCTACACCTTC
J gene: TRBJ1-2; V gene: TRBV18; clone size: NA; D gene: TRBD1; CDR3 protein: CASSNPQGYYGYTF; CDR3 DNA: TGTGCCAGCTCAAACCCACAGGGGTACTATGGCTACACCTTC
J gene: TRBJ2-7; V gene: TRBV3-1/TRBV3-2; clone size: once; D gene: NA; CDR3 protein: CASSQAGGSTYEQYF; CDR3 DNA: TGTGCCAGCAGCCAAGCCGGAGGAAGTACCTACGAGCAGTACTTC
J gene: TRBJ1-2; V gene: TRBV30; clone size: NA; D gene: NA; CDR3 protein: CAWSPGGGNSGYTF; CDR3 DNA: TGTGCCTGGAGTCCTGGGGGAGGGAACAGCGGCTACACCTTC
J gene: TRBJ2-5; V gene: TRBV15; clone size: NA; D gene: NA; CDR3 protein: CATSFLRDGKETQYF; CDR3 DNA: TGTGCCACCAGCTTTCTGCGGGACGGGAAAGAGACCCAGTACTTC